These 6 T cell receptor beta chains were sequenced from one sample in a study of T cell responses to AZD1222 COVID-19 vaccine. The method was immunoSEQ multiplex PCR; TCRdb's version includes in-frame clones alone and lacks a portion of them. Altogether fewer than 250,000 clones are present, around 94% being singletons, with the ten largest covering 1% to 1.5%. The sample in question was peripheral blood, obtained on day 0 of AZD1222 vaccination. All receptors derive from an adult in good health.

The chain employs TRBV3-1 (or the pseudogene TRBV3-2) and TRBJ2-5; possibly TRBD1 or TRBD2 for D (5 bases each). Looked up from germline, CDR1 is LGHDT and CDR2 is YNNKEL (reference sequence). The germline V and J ends were trimmed by 3 bases and 8 bases, with 25 bases remaining between them. This CDR3 is 17 amino acids long. The CDR3 nucleotides are TGTGCCAGCAGCCACATCGGGGCCCGCGACTTACAGAGAACCCAGTACTTC. Protein: CASSHIGARDLQRTQYF.

V gene TRBV6-1 combines with J gene TRBJ2-7; 8 bases are shared with TRBD1. Germline V gene lookup returns CDR1 MNHNS and CDR2 SASEGT. The V segment lost 1 base and the J segment 6 bases; nucleotides outside the gene matches: 11. The CDR3 sequence is 16 residues long. CDR3 residues: CASSEGWSRGLTEQYF. The CDR3 DNA reads as TGTGCCAGCAGTGAAGGGTGGTCCAGGGGGCTGACCGAGCAGTACTTC.

V and J are TRBV3-1 (or the pseudogene TRBV3-2) and TRBJ2-2; 10 positions match TRBD2. CDR1 LGHDT and CDR2 YNNKEL come from the germline V gene (reference sequence). Trimming cost V 1 base and J 4 bases; bases outside gene matches: 9. The CDR3 is 18 amino acids. The CDR3 reads CASSQATKSGGVTGELFF. The CDR3 DNA reads TGTGCCAGCAGCCAAGCCACCAAGAGCGGGGGGGTCACCGGGGAGCTGTTTTTT.

The gene calls are TRBV5-1 and TRBJ2-6; tentatively, D is TRBD2 (7 bases). Germline-derived CDR1 and CDR2 are SGHRS and YFSETQ. Trimming took 2 bases from V and 3 from J, leaving 18 bases between them. The CDR3 runs to 18 residues. In nucleotides, the CDR3 is TGCGCCAGCAGCTTATCCCTCCGGGGGGCGCTTGGGGCCAACGTCCTGACTTTC. Its translation is CASSLSLRGALGANVLTF.

This chain connects TRBV24-1 to TRBJ2-7; D is unresolved. Germline V gene sequence: CDR1 KGHDR, CDR2 SFDVKD. The V gene lost 2 bases and the J gene lost 3 bases, with 10 bases spanning the gap. CDR3 length: 14 amino acids. The CDR3 sequence is CATSDSRVHYEQYF. In DNA form, the CDR3 reads TGTGCCACCAGTGATTCTAGGGTTCACTACGAGCAGTACTTC.

The rearrangement joins TRBV7-9 to TRBJ2-2; 10 nucleotides agree with TRBD1. Germline values: CDR1 SEHNR, CDR2 FQNEAQ (reference sequence). J was trimmed by 5 bases and V by 2 bases; bases with no gene match: 5. The CDR3 runs 16 residues. CDR3 loop: CASSLRDRGVTGELFF. For the CDR3, the DNA is TGTGCCAGCAGCTTAAGGGACAGGGGAGTAACCGGGGAGCTGTTTTTT.